These 12 T cell receptor beta chains share one sample of origin, sequenced in a study of T cells in Graves' hyperthyroidism and ophthalmopathy. It was RNA transcripts that yielded the amplified TCR beta CDR3 regions. The HTBI primer set drove a first-round RT-PCR of the TCR CDR3. MiXCR, applied by TCRdb to the multiplex PCR reads, yields one record per CDR3 protein. The sample carries fewer than 600,000 distinct CDR3 sequences, 14% recorded once. The sample comprised blood. These receptor sequences come from a woman aged 40-49 years with Graves' hyperthyroidism.

The CDR3 region is CSVQGPNQPQHF. The CDR3 DNA reads TGCAGCGTCCAGGGTCCCAATCAGCCCCAGCATTTT. The chain carries TRBV29-1 and TRBJ1-5; D possibly corresponds to TRBD1 (5 bases). The CDR3 totals 12 residues. The V gene lost 6 bases and the J gene lost 3 bases, with 9 bases spanning the gap. CDR1 is SQVTM, CDR2 ANQGSEA, per germline.

The genes are TRBV6-4 and TRBJ2-1, with 15 bases lining up with TRBD2. There are 17 residues in the CDR3. J was trimmed by 9 bases and V by 0 bases; bases with no gene match: 6. Per germline, CDR1 MRHNA and CDR2 SNTAGT. The CDR3 sequence is CASSDSGLAGGPSEQFF. Here the CDR3 DNA reads TGTGCCAGCAGTGACTCTGGACTAGCGGGAGGGCCTAGTGAGCAGTTCTTC.

This clonotype has a count of ten or more. The chain has TRBV7-9 and TRBJ2-1, with 13 bases that match TRBD2. The germline V gene encodes CDR1 SEHNR and CDR2 FQNEAQ (reference sequence). The CDR3 is 15 amino acids. V was pared by 5 bases and J by 7 bases, with 5 bases of the junction left unmatched. For the CDR3, the DNA is TGTGCCAGCAGCGGAACTAGCGGGAGGGCAAATGAGCAGTTCTTC. Amino acids: CASSGTSGRANEQFF.

There are many counts of this clonotype. The V call is TRBV27, the J call TRBJ1-1; 7 bases line up with TRBD1. This CDR3 region has 13 residues. V lost 0 bases and J lost 10; bases outside the gene matches: 5. Germline loops: CDR1 MNHEY, CDR2 SMNVEV (reference sequence). CDR3 DNA sequence: TGTGCCAGCAGTTTATCGGTGACAGGGAGAGCTTTCTTT. Translation gives CASSLSVTGRAFF.

The rearrangement links TRBV27 to TRBJ1-3, with D possibly being TRBD1 (6 bases). Germline-derived CDR1 and CDR2 are MNHEY and SMNVEV (reference sequence). The CDR3 is 16 residues long. V dropped 1 base and J dropped 0 bases, with 10 bases sitting between them. The CDR3 DNA is TGTGCCAGCAGTTTATTTGGGGGCCTCTCTGGAAACACCATATATTTT. This gives the protein CASSLFGGLSGNTIYF.

This clonotype occurred many times. This chain joins TRBV5-1 and TRBJ2-7; 7 positions match TRBD1. The germline CDR1 and CDR2 sequences are SGHRS and YFSETQ. The CDR3 extends over 12 amino acids. V was clipped by 6 bases and J by 4 bases; unmatched bases: 4. CDR3 loop: CASTKQGYEQYF. CDR3 DNA sequence: TGCGCCAGCACTAAACAGGGGTACGAGCAGTACTTC. Using reference TRBV5-1 and TRBJ2-7 for the parts outside the CDR3, the full variable domain is KAGVTQTPRYLIKTRGQQVTLSCSPISGHRSVSWYQQTPGQGLQFLFEYFSETQRNKGNFPGRFSGRQFSNSRSEMNVSTLELGDSALYLCASTKQGYEQYFGPGTRLTVT.

This clonotype was picked up many times. The chain combines TRBV9 with TRBJ2-7; D is unresolved. CDR1 is SGDLS and CDR2 is YYNGEE in the germline V gene. V lost 1 base and J lost 2, with 4 bases in between. The CDR3 spans 12 residues. Here the CDR3 DNA reads TGTGCCAGCAGCGTAAGTGCCTACGAGCAGTACTTC. This encodes CASSVSAYEQYF.

This clonotype has a handful of counts. This may come from a read error, since a much larger clone is one base off. The rearrangement uses TRBV7-9 and TRBJ1-1; 8 bases match TRBD1. The CDR3 sequence is 14 residues long. Looked up from germline, CDR1 is SEHNR and CDR2 is FQNEAQ (reference sequence). CDR3 region: CASSIQGENTGAFF. CDR3 bases: TGTGCCAGCAGCATACAGGGGGAGAACACTGGAGCTTTCTTT.

This clonotype was seen many times. The chain links TRBV12-3 or TRBV12-4 to TRBJ2-4; D gene unclear. This CDR3 has 14 residues. Trimming took 5 bases from V and 0 from J, leaving 8 bases between them. DNA for the CDR3: TGTGCCAGCAGTAGAGGTTTAGCCAAAAACATTCAGTACTTC. This codes for CASSRGLAKNIQYF.

In its sample, this clonotype was seen a few times. The genes are TRBV27 and TRBJ2-1; no firm D call. CDR3 length: 18 amino acids. Germline lookup yields CDR1 MNHEY and CDR2 SMNVEV (reference sequence). The V end was cut by 4 bases, the J end by 3 bases, with 22 bases between. CDR3 protein: CASSSNPLAPKDYNEQFF. DNA of the CDR3: TGTGCCAGCAGTTCCAATCCCTTAGCACCGAAAGACTACAATGAGCAGTTCTTC.

This clonotype was detected a few times. This chain links TRBV12-3 or TRBV12-4 with TRBJ2-7; 8 nucleotides match TRBD2. V was pared by 7 bases and J by 7 bases, with 6 bases of the junction left unmatched. The CDR3 consists of 12 residues. DNA of the CDR3: TGTGCCAGCAAGTCGGGAGGGAGAGAGCAGTACTTC. This translates into CASKSGGREQYF.

In this sample, this clonotype turned up many times. This chain links TRBV5-1 with TRBJ2-3, with a possible D match to TRBD1 (5 bases). The CDR3 spans 15 residues. Germline CDR1 SGHRS, CDR2 YFSETQ. Trimming stripped 3 bases from V and 1 base from J, with 12 bases between. The CDR3 region has the DNA TGCGCCAGCAGCTGGGGCCAACGGGGCACAGATACGCAGTATTTT. Encoded protein: CASSWGQRGTDTQYF.